This TCR beta chain is from a study of response to subunit inactivated influenza vaccine. Regarding the study as a whole: Few new T cells, the authors suggested, are recruited by each seasonal influenza vaccination.

TCRdb reprocessed the RT-PCR reads via MiXCR and lists one record per CDR3 protein. The table includes 650,000 to 850,000 distinct CDR3 sequences, approximately 13% detected once. This clonotype was seen a handful of times. Its target is unknown. The V gene's germline CDR1 is SGHTA and CDR2 FQGNSA. The V end lost 4 bases, the J end lost 5 bases, and 17 bases lay between the germline ends. The CDR3 spans 15 residues. Here the sequenced sample was PBMCs from blood, taken 14 to 15 days before vaccination. The origin of this receptor is a man aged 50-60 years who received an inactivated influenza vaccine. V usage is TRBV7-2 and J usage is TRBJ1-2; D is possibly TRBD1 (5 bases). CDR3 in amino acids: CASSYGTLLGYGYTF. The CDR3 DNA reads TGTGCCAGCAGCTACGGGACCCTACTTGGGTATGGCTACACCTTC. Full variable domain (rest looked up from reference TRBV7-2 and TRBJ1-2): GAGVSQSPSNKVTEKGKDVELRCDPISGHTALYWYRQSLGQGLEFLIYFQGNSAPDKSGLPSDRFSAERTGGSVSTLTIQRTQQEDSAVYLCASSYGTLLGYGYTFGSGTRLTVV.